A few counts support the clone carrying this TCR beta chain. Its antigen is undetermined. V lost 0 bases, J lost 2 bases, and 13 bases lay in between. Germline values: CDR1 LGHNA, CDR2 YNFKEQ. This CDR3 has 16 amino acids. The sample originates from a study of identical twins. The study's findings and limits: Insertion counts were lower in abundant cord blood beta clonotypes, a trend that memory repertoires did not show. An excess of low generation probability was shown by twin-shared out-of-frame alpha sequences. Conclusions relied on cross-sectional statistical analysis, not following the same donors. Weaker excess twin sharing was seen among beta out-of-frame sequences.

Using its own MiXCR run on the 5' RACE reads, TCRdb lists one record per CDR3 protein. The repertoire includes more than 1.5 million distinct CDR3 sequences, about 32% of them detected once, and more than 0.25% sits in the top ten. The sequenced material came from cord blood. This clonotype was sampled from a newborn girl in good health. The chain combines TRBV4-2 with TRBJ2-5; tentative D call: TRBD1 (5 bases). The CDR3 bases are TGTGCCAGCAGCCAAGAGGGGCGGAGACCGCAAGAGACCCAGTACTTC. This gives the protein CASSQEGRRPQETQYF.